Below are 28 T cell receptor beta chains sequenced from a single sample in a study of shared clonotypes between healthy human individuals. Sequenced by immunoSEQ multiplex PCR; TCRdb stores in-frame clones only, minus some. Altogether hundreds of thousands of clones are present, about 80% being singletons, with the ten largest covering around 12%. Input material: PBMCs. These receptors all stem from a woman between 40 and 50 years old in good health. Some clones in this sample may be carry-over from other donors' samples.

The count of this clone is one. The chain recombines TRBV7-7 with TRBJ2-6; D may be TRBD1 or TRBD2 (5 bases each). The germline V gene encodes CDR1 SSHAT and CDR2 FNYEAQ (reference sequence). There are 18 residues in the CDR3. For the CDR3, the DNA is TGTGCTAGCTCCCGAGGGGTAAGGGTAGACTCTGGGGCCAACGTCCTGACTTTC. It specifies CASSRGVRVDSGANVLTF.

CDR3 amino acids: CASRFAGGSSYEQYF. CDR3 sequence (DNA): TGTGCCAGCAGATTTGCGGGGGGCAGCTCCTACGAGCAGTACTTC. This sequence joins TRBV7-2 and TRBJ2-7; 8 bases match TRBD2. Germline CDR1 and CDR2: SGHTA and FQGNSA. The CDR3 is 15 amino acids. V was pared by 6 bases and J by 0 bases, with 7 bases of the junction left unmatched. Full variable domain (rest looked up from reference TRBV7-2 and TRBJ2-7): GAGVSQSPSNKVTEKGKDVELRCDPISGHTALYWYRQSLGQGLEFLIYFQGNSAPDKSGLPSDRFSAERTGGSVSTLTIQRTQQEDSAVYLCASRFAGGSSYEQYFGPGTRLTVT.

The table lists this clone with a few counts. The rearrangement joins TRBV2 to TRBJ2-2, with D possibly matching TRBD1 (5 bases). CDR1 is SNHLY and CDR2 is FYNNEI in the germline V gene. The V end was cut by 4 bases, the J end by 0 bases, with 12 bases between. The CDR3 is 16 residues long. This chain's CDR3 is CASSALGRSNTGELFF. DNA of the CDR3: TGTGCCAGCAGTGCGTTGGGGCGGTCGAACACCGGGGAGCTGTTTTTT. Looking up the rest from reference TRBV2 and TRBJ2-2 gives the full variable domain: EPEVTQTPSHQVTQMGQEVILRCVPISNHLYFYWYRQILGQKVEFLVSFYNNEISEKSEIFDDQFSVERPDGSNFTLKIRSTKLEDSAMYFCASSALGRSNTGELFFGEGSRLTVL.

The chain recombines TRBV7-8 with TRBJ1-1, with 7 bases identical to TRBD1. Germline trimming cut 5 bases from V and 3 bases from J; bases unmatched to any gene: 9. Germline values: CDR1 SGHVS, CDR2 FQNEAQ. CDR3 length: 15 residues. The CDR3, as DNA: TGTGCCAGCAGCAGACACAGGGGTGAGGACACTGAAGCTTTCTTT. This encodes CASSRHRGEDTEAFF.

Regarding this clone: Given a far larger clone just one base away, this is likely a sequencing read error. The chain combines TRBV30 with TRBJ1-4; 7 nucleotides match TRBD1. V shed 5 bases, J shed 8 bases, and the junction held 14 bases outside the gene matches. The CDR3 totals 15 residues. Germline V lookup: CDR1 GTSNPN, CDR2 SVGIG (reference sequence). The CDR3: CAWGPQTGLTEKLFF. The CDR3 nucleotides read TGTGCCTGGGGCCCCCAGACAGGGCTTACGGAAAAACTGTTTTTT.

The gene calls are TRBV11-1 and TRBJ1-5; D unclear. The CDR3 runs to 13 residues. Trimming shortened V by 1 base and J by 4 bases, and 5 bases separated the two germline ends. Germline values: CDR1 SGHAT, CDR2 FQDESV (reference sequence). The CDR3 spells CASSLDGNQPQHF. As DNA, the CDR3 is TGTGCCAGCAGCTTAGACGGGAATCAGCCCCAGCATTTT. The entire variable domain, with the rest obtained from reference TRBV11-1 and TRBJ1-5, is as follows: EAEVAQSPRYKITEKSQAVAFWCDPISGHATLYWYRQILGQGPELLVQFQDESVVDDSQLPKDRFSAERLKGVDSTLKIQPAELGDSAMYLCASSLDGNQPQHFGDGTRLSIL.

This clone was seen once. The sample contains more than one DNA sequence encoding this CDR3. The chain links TRBV29-1 to TRBJ1-4, with no clear D. This CDR3 is built from 11 residues. The germline gives CDR1 SQVTM, CDR2 ANQGSEA. V lost 4 bases, J lost 5 bases, and 5 bases lay in between. The CDR3 nucleotides are TGCAGCGTTGTGGGCAATGAAAAACTGTTTTTT. Protein: CSVVGNEKLFF. The complete variable domain, with remaining parts taken from reference TRBV29-1 and TRBJ1-4, reads SAVISQKPSRDICQRGTSLTIQCQVDSQVTMMFWYRQQPGQSLTLIATANQGSEATYESGFVIDKFPISRPNLTFSTLTVSNMSPEDSSIYLCSVVGNEKLFFGSGTQLSVL.

This clone was counted between two and nine times. This sequence joins TRBV4-1 and TRBJ2-1, with 15 bases fitting TRBD2. This CDR3 has 18 amino acids. V lost 5 bases and J lost 1; bases outside the gene matches: 6. Per germline, CDR1 MGHRA and CDR2 YSYEKL. The CDR3 DNA sequence: TGCGCCAGCAGCAGAGGACTAGCGGGAGGGGTTTCCTACAATGAGCAGTTCTTC. It translates to CASSRGLAGGVSYNEQFF.

The chain has TRBV15 and TRBJ1-5; 7 bases align to TRBD1. Germline CDR1 reads LNHNV; CDR2 reads YYDKDF (reference sequence). V trimming: 3 bases; J trimming: 7 bases; junction bases outside the gene matches: 6. This CDR3 is built from 14 residues. CDR3 DNA sequence: TGTGCCACCAGCAGTGACAGGGAGGGACAGCCCCAGCATTTT. This gives the protein CATSSDREGQPQHF.

The CDR3 protein is CATSRGRLETQYF. The CDR3 nucleotides read TGTGCCACCAGCAGAGGTCGTTTAGAGACCCAGTACTTC. The chain carries TRBV15 and TRBJ2-5; D is ambiguous. This CDR3 region has 13 residues. Trimming removed 1 base from V and 4 bases from J, with 7 bases in between. Germline V gene lookup returns CDR1 LNHNV and CDR2 YYDKDF (reference sequence).

CDR3 sequence (DNA): TGCGCCAGCAGCTCGACGGACAGGGGGGGCACTGAAGCTTTCTTT. Its translation: CASSSTDRGGTEAFF. The chain joins TRBV5-1 to TRBJ1-1; 10 bases fit TRBD1. The germline V gene has CDR1 SGHRS and CDR2 YFSETQ. V was clipped by 3 bases and J by 4 bases; unmatched bases: 6. The CDR3 is made up of 15 amino acids.

This clone has only a few counts. J is TRBJ1-1 and V is TRBV7-9; 9 bases are a match to TRBD1. The CDR3 covers 16 residues. CDR1 and CDR2 (germline): SEHNR, FQNEAQ (reference sequence). V shed 6 bases, J shed 0 bases, and the junction held 8 bases outside the gene matches. This CDR3 is CASRTRDRALNTEAFF. The CDR3 bases are TGTGCCAGCAGGACCCGGGACAGGGCTTTGAACACTGAAGCTTTCTTT.

This chain uses TRBV9 with TRBJ1-2, with D perhaps matching TRBD1 (5 bases). The germline V and J ends were trimmed by 4 bases and 8 bases, with 24 bases remaining between them. The CDR3 consists of 16 residues. Germline V gene lookup returns CDR1 SGDLS and CDR2 YYNGEE. CDR3 sequence reads: CASSSGGTGRFGGYTF. The CDR3 region has the DNA TGTGCCAGCAGCAGTGGGGGGACTGGGCGGTTTGGCGGCTACACCTTC.

About this clone itself: This sample also contains other DNA sequences that code for the same CDR3. The V gene is TRBV5-1, the J gene TRBJ2-7; 9 bases agree with TRBD1. Per the germline V gene, CDR1 is SGHRS and CDR2 is YFSETQ. The CDR3 runs 14 residues. The J segment lost 3 bases and the V segment lost 3 bases, leaving 4 bases of the junction unmatched. The CDR3 region has the DNA TGCGCCAGCAGCTCCGGGACAGGGAGCTACGAGCAGTACTTC. It is translated as CASSSGTGSYEQYF.

V and J are TRBV6-4 and TRBJ1-1, with TRBD1 identical over 10 bases. The length of the CDR3 is 15 residues. Per germline, CDR1 MRHNA and CDR2 SNTAGT. Unmatched junction bases numbered 6, after V lost 2 bases and J lost 6 bases. The CDR3 DNA sequence: TGTGCCAGCAGTGACCTGACAGGGGGCGGCGCTGAAGCTTTCTTT. Its protein product is CASSDLTGGGAEAFF.

The sample holds a few counts of this clone. This chain links TRBV18 with TRBJ1-2; TRBD1 is a possible D gene (6 bases). Germline assignment: CDR1 KGHSH and CDR2 LQKENI. Trimming took 3 bases from V and 4 from J, leaving 12 bases between them. The CDR3 length is 14 residues. The CDR3 DNA sequence: TGTGCCAGCTCACCCGGACAGCCTTTCTATGGCTACACCTTC. Protein: CASSPGQPFYGYTF.

The CDR3 DNA reads TGTGCCAGCAGCTTGGAAAATGAGCAGTTCTTC. Translating gives CASSLENEQFF. The chain employs TRBV7-2 and TRBJ2-1; D gene ambiguous. Trimming took 3 bases from V and 7 from J, leaving 4 bases between them. This CDR3 has 11 amino acids. Germline assignment: CDR1 SGHTA and CDR2 FQGNSA.

The chain employs TRBV6-1 and TRBJ1-5, with D possibly matching TRBD1 (5 bases). V gave up 2 bases and J gave up 13 bases, with 18 bases separating them. CDR1 and CDR2 (germline): MNHNS, SASEGT. This CDR3 has 14 amino acids. The CDR3 is CASSELLMGQAQHF. CDR3 nucleotides: TGTGCCAGCAGTGAACTCCTTATGGGGCAGGCTCAGCATTTT.

This sequence joins TRBV9 and TRBJ2-3; no reliable D call. Germline V gene lookup returns CDR1 SGDLS and CDR2 YYNGEE. The CDR3 extends over 13 amino acids. V dropped 2 bases and J dropped 4 bases, with 8 bases sitting between them. The CDR3 region is CASSVAPSDTQYF. DNA of the CDR3: TGTGCCAGCAGCGTGGCCCCTTCAGATACGCAGTATTTT. Filled out from reference TRBV9 and TRBJ2-3, the complete variable domain reads DSGVTQTPKHLITATGQRVTLRCSPRSGDLSVYWYQQSLDQGLQFLIQYYNGEERAKGNILERFSAQQFPDLHSELNLSSLELGDSALYFCASSVAPSDTQYFGPGTRLTVL.

As DNA, the CDR3 is TGTGCCAGTAGTATACACTCTGGGGAGCTGTTTTTT. Residues: CASSIHSGELFF. The gene calls are TRBV19 and TRBJ2-2; no firm D call. CDR3 length equals 12 residues. Looked up from germline, CDR1 is LNHDA and CDR2 is SQIVND (reference sequence). The germline V and J ends were trimmed by 2 bases and 8 bases, with 6 bases remaining between them. The variable domain in full, with the rest retrieved from reference TRBV19 and TRBJ2-2, is DGGITQSPKYLFRKEGQNVTLSCEQNLNHDAMYWYRQDPGQGLRLIYYSQIVNDFQKGDIAEGYSVSREKKESFPLTVTSAQKNPTAFYLCASSIHSGELFFGEGSRLTVL.

The chain links TRBV9 to TRBJ2-7; either TRBD1 or TRBD2 may fit D (5 bases each). The germline V gene encodes CDR1 SGDLS and CDR2 YYNGEE. The CDR3 totals 16 residues. Trimming stripped 0 bases from V and 2 bases from J, with 15 bases between. CDR3 in amino acids: CASSVGSGDGPYEQYF. The CDR3 DNA is TGTGCCAGCAGCGTAGGATCTGGGGACGGACCCTACGAGCAGTACTTC.

V is TRBV6-5 and J is TRBJ2-7, with D possibly being TRBD1 or TRBD2 (5 bases each). V lost 5 bases to trimming and J lost 4 bases, with 15 bases between them. Germline assignment: CDR1 MNHEY and CDR2 SVGAGI. This CDR3 region has 14 residues. CDR3 amino acids: CASSNEHGTYEQYF. The CDR3 DNA reads TGTGCCAGCAGTAACGAACACGGGACGTACGAGCAGTACTTC.

This clone occurred many times. The chain uses TRBV5-1 and TRBJ1-3; D might be TRBD1 (6 bases). Trimming pared 2 bases from V and 8 bases from J, leaving 17 bases between. CDR1 and CDR2 from the germline V gene are SGHRS and YFSETQ. The CDR3 has 15 amino acids. The CDR3 loop reads CASSFGTGIFDTIYF. The CDR3 DNA is TGCGCCAGCAGCTTTGGAACAGGGATTTTTGACACCATATATTTT. Together with reference TRBV5-1 and TRBJ1-3, the CDR3 gives the full variable domain: KAGVTQTPRYLIKTRGQQVTLSCSPISGHRSVSWYQQTPGQGLQFLFEYFSETQRNKGNFPGRFSGRQFSNSRSEMNVSTLELGDSALYLCASSFGTGIFDTIYFGEGSWLTVV.

The chain links TRBV7-2 to TRBJ1-3; 8 nucleotides agree with TRBD1. The CDR3 is 14 residues long. Germline lookup yields CDR1 SGHTA and CDR2 FQGNSA. J was trimmed by 6 bases and V by 6 bases; bases with no gene match: 7. The CDR3 DNA is TGTGCCAGCAGGATGACAGGGGAGGAAAACACCATATATTTT. This translates into CASRMTGEENTIYF.

V and J are TRBV10-2 and TRBJ2-1, with D maybe TRBD2 (5 bases). V was trimmed by 2 bases and J by 16 bases, leaving 18 bases between them. CDR3 size: 13 residues. The germline V gene encodes CDR1 WSHSY and CDR2 SAAADI. The CDR3 DNA reads TGCGCCAGCAGTGAGACGTTAGATGTACGGGATTTCTTC. It yields the protein CASSETLDVRDFF.

The gene calls are TRBV4-1 and TRBJ1-5, with D unresolved. V lost 5 bases and J lost 4, with 12 bases in between. The CDR3 length is 14 residues. Germline V gene sequence: CDR1 MGHRA, CDR2 YSYEKL. The CDR3 here is CASSKAGPNQPQHF. CDR3 DNA: TGCGCCAGCAGCAAAGCCGGGCCTAATCAGCCCCAGCATTTT.

About this clone: A far larger clone is one base from this, pointing to a likely read error. The genes are TRBV4-3 and TRBJ2-3; D remains ambiguous. The germline V gene has CDR1 LGHNA and CDR2 YSLEER. This CDR3 spans 15 amino acids. The CDR3 sequence is CASSQEAIRTDMQYF. The CDR3 nucleotides are TGCGCCAGCAGCCAAGAGGCCATTCGCACAGATATGCAGTATTTT.

This clone was counted only a few times. This chain links TRBV5-1 with TRBJ1-2, with 8 nucleotides matching TRBD1. Germline CDR1 and CDR2: SGHRS and YFSETQ. The trim removed 4 bases at V and 4 bases at J, leaving 9 bases unmatched. The CDR3 runs to 15 residues. CDR3 protein: CASSIQGGMGYGYTF. CDR3 bases: TGCGCCAGCAGCATACAGGGGGGCATGGGCTATGGCTACACCTTC. Complete variable domain (other parts from reference TRBV5-1 and TRBJ1-2): KAGVTQTPRYLIKTRGQQVTLSCSPISGHRSVSWYQQTPGQGLQFLFEYFSETQRNKGNFPGRFSGRQFSNSRSEMNVSTLELGDSALYLCASSIQGGMGYGYTFGSGTRLTVV.